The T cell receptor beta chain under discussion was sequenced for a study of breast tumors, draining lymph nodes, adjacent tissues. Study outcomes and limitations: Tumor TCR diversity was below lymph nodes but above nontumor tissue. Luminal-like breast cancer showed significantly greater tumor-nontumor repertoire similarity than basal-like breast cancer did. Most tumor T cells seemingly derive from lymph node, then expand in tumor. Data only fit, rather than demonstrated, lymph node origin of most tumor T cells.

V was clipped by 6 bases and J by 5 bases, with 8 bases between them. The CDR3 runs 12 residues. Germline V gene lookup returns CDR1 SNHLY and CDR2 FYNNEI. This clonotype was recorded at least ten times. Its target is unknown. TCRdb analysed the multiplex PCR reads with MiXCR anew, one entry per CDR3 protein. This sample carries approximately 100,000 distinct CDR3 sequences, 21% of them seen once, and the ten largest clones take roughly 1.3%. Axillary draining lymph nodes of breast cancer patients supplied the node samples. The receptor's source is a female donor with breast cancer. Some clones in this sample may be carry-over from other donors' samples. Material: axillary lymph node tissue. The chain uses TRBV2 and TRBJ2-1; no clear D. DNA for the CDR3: TGTGCCAGCAGATTTCAAAACAATGAGCAGTTCTTC. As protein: CASRFQNNEQFF.